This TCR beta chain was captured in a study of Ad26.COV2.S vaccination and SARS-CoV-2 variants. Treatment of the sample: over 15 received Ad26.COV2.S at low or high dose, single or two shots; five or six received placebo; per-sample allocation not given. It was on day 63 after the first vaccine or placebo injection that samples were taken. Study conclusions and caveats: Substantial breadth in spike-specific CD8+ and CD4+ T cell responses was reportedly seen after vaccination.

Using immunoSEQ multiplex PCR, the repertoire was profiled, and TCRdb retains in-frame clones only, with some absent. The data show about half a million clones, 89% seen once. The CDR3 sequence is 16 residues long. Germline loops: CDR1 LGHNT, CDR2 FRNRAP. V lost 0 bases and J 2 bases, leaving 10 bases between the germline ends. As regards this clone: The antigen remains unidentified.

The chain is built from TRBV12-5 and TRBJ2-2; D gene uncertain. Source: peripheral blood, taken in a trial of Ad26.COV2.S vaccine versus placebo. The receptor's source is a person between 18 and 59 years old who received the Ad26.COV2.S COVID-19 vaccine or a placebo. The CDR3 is CASGLVGGANTGELFF. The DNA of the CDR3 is TGTGCTAGTGGTTTGGTTGGCGGTGCAAACACCGGGGAGCTGTTTTTT.